One sample yielded the 14 T cell receptor beta chains listed below, sequenced in a study of control samples from healthy donors and cancer patients. Sequenced by immunoSEQ multiplex PCR; TCRdb stores in-frame clones only, minus some. The sample records 150,000 to 200,000 clones, roughly 95% being singletons. The source material was blood. Source of these receptors: a woman younger than 45 in good health.

CDR3 region: CASSFGGGNEQFF. In DNA form, the CDR3 reads TGTGCCAGCAGCTTCGGGGGTGGCAATGAGCAGTTCTTC. The chain couples TRBV14 to TRBJ2-1; maybe TRBD2 (6 bases). The germline V and J ends were trimmed by 5 bases and 6 bases, with 11 bases remaining between them. CDR3 length: 13 amino acids. Germline CDR1 and CDR2: SGHDN and FVKESK.

This sequence joins TRBV27 and TRBJ2-1; D possibly corresponds to TRBD2 (6 bases). V lost 6 bases and J 5 bases, leaving 14 bases between the germline ends. The CDR3 has 14 residues. Germline V gene lookup returns CDR1 MNHEY and CDR2 SMNVEV (reference sequence). The CDR3 nucleotides read TGTGCCAGCAGCTTCGGCGGGGTCAACAATGAGCAGTTCTTC. This codes for CASSFGGVNNEQFF.

The chain links TRBV5-1 to TRBJ2-1, with unresolved D. Germline V gene sequence: CDR1 SGHRS, CDR2 YFSETQ. CDR3 length: 16 residues. Trimming took 2 bases from V and 0 from J, leaving 12 bases between them. This CDR3 is CASSFHELISYNEQFF. The CDR3 region has the DNA TGCGCCAGCAGCTTTCACGAGCTAATCTCCTACAATGAGCAGTTCTTC.

CDR3 bases: TGTGCCTGGAGTGTATCGGGGTCCGATCGCACTGAAGCTTTCTTT. This sequence encodes CAWSVSGSDRTEAFF. The chain couples TRBV30 to TRBJ1-1, with unresolved D. Trimming took 0 bases from V and 4 from J, leaving 15 bases between them. Germline assignment: CDR1 GTSNPN and CDR2 SVGIG (reference sequence). The CDR3 is 15 residues long. Full variable domain (remainder filled in from reference TRBV30 and TRBJ1-1): SQTIHQWPATLVQPVGSPLSLECTVEGTSNPNLYWYRQAAGRGLQLLFYSVGIGQISSEVPQNLSASRPQDRQFILSSKKLLLSDSGFYLCAWSVSGSDRTEAFFGQGTRLTVV.

This chain joins TRBV9 and TRBJ1-1; D uncertain. Germline loops: CDR1 SGDLS, CDR2 YYNGEE. The CDR3 spans 13 residues. Trimming pared 0 bases from V and 5 bases from J, leaving 8 bases between. The CDR3 is CASSVDLGTEAFF. In DNA, the CDR3 is TGTGCCAGCAGCGTAGATCTGGGTACTGAAGCTTTCTTT.

V usage is TRBV6-5 and J usage is TRBJ1-1; weak D call: TRBD1 (6 bases). Trimming shortened V by 6 bases and J by 1 base, and 12 bases separated the two germline ends. Germline V lookup: CDR1 MNHEY, CDR2 SVGAGI. This CDR3 has 14 amino acids. CDR3 sequence (DNA): TGTGCCAGCAGGGAGCCGGGACAGAACACTGAAGCTTTCTTT. Translated, it gives CASREPGQNTEAFF.

This chain connects TRBV28 to TRBJ2-3, with unresolved D. Germline V gene data show CDR1 as MDHEN and CDR2 as SYDVKM. Trimming stripped 7 bases from V and 1 base from J, with 21 bases between. The CDR3 loop spans 17 amino acids. The CDR3: CASNPPGVFSGTDTQYF. CDR3 DNA sequence: TGTGCCAGCAATCCCCCGGGCGTCTTCTCTGGCACAGATACGCAGTATTTT.

The rearrangement joins TRBV3-1 (or the pseudogene TRBV3-2) to TRBJ1-2; D call uncertain. The V end was cut by 3 bases, the J end by 6 bases, with 8 bases between. The CDR3 has 12 residues. CDR1 and CDR2 from the germline V gene are LGHDT and YNNKEL (reference sequence). The CDR3 nucleotides are TGTGCCAGCAGCCATCGCATTAATGGCTACACCTTC. It specifies CASSHRINGYTF.

The chain links TRBV28 to TRBJ1-2; 9 bases fit TRBD1. The CDR3 consists of 15 residues. The germline gives CDR1 MDHEN, CDR2 SYDVKM. With 3 bases clipped from V and 6 bases from J, the junction kept 8 bases outside the gene matches. CDR3: CASSFRDRAYNGYTF. The CDR3 bases are TGTGCCAGCAGTTTTCGGGACAGGGCCTATAATGGCTACACCTTC.

This sequence joins TRBV6-5 and TRBJ2-1; perhaps TRBD2 as D (5 bases). This CDR3 spans 13 amino acids. V lost 8 bases to trimming and J lost 5 bases, with 13 bases between them. Germline V gene data show CDR1 as MNHEY and CDR2 as SVGAGI. The CDR3 is CASSLGNHNEQFF. CDR3 in DNA: TGTGCCAGCTCTCTCGGGAACCACAATGAGCAGTTCTTC.

Only one count was recorded for this clone. CDR3 coding DNA: TGTGCCAGCAGGAGAACGGGGGGGCGCACAGATACGCAGTATTTT. Amino acid sequence: CASRRTGGRTDTQYF. V gene TRBV4-2 combines with J gene TRBJ2-3; 8 bases fit TRBD2. V shed 6 bases, J shed 1 base, and the junction held 6 bases outside the gene matches. The CDR3 spans 15 residues. Germline assignment: CDR1 LGHNA and CDR2 YNFKEQ.

This chain uses TRBV10-3 with TRBJ1-2; 9 bases fit TRBD1. CDR3 length: 12 amino acids. Per germline, CDR1 ENHRY and CDR2 SYGVKD. V was pared by 5 bases and J by 6 bases, with 1 base of the junction left unmatched. The CDR3 DNA follows: TGTGCCATCAGTTGGACAGGGGATGGCTACACCTTC. Translated, it gives CAISWTGDGYTF.

The CDR3 loop is CASSLGVGTSGSDEQFF. DNA of the CDR3: TGCGCCAGCAGCTTGGGGGTGGGGACTAGCGGGAGTGATGAGCAGTTCTTC. The chain joins TRBV5-1 to TRBJ2-1; 14 bases are shared with TRBD2. The CDR3 sequence is 17 residues long. J was trimmed by 8 bases and V by 0 bases; bases with no gene match: 7. The germline CDR1 and CDR2 sequences are SGHRS and YFSETQ. Combining the CDR3 with reference TRBV5-1 and TRBJ2-1 gives the whole variable domain KAGVTQTPRYLIKTRGQQVTLSCSPISGHRSVSWYQQTPGQGLQFLFEYFSETQRNKGNFPGRFSGRQFSNSRSEMNVSTLELGDSALYLCASSLGVGTSGSDEQFFGPGTRLTVL.

The chain couples TRBV5-1 to TRBJ2-5; 8 bases line up with TRBD1. CDR3 length: 15 residues. Germline V gives CDR1 SGHRS, CDR2 YFSETQ. V gave up 0 bases and J gave up 5 bases; unmatched junction bases: 6. The CDR3 nucleotides are TGCGCCAGCAGCTTGGCTGGACAGGGTTTGGAGACCCAGTACTTC. Protein sequence: CASSLAGQGLETQYF.